This T cell receptor beta chain is from a study of shared clonotypes between healthy human individuals. Naive CD8 cells, CD45RO-negative and positively selected for CCR7, excluded terminally differentiated effector memory CD45RA+ cells. Each cell subset's genomic DNA was divided evenly among several immunoSEQ plates. The protocol was immunoSEQ multiplex PCR, while the TCRdb copy is restricted to in-frame clones and leaves out a portion. The data hold more than 2 million clones, with about 95% observed a single time. From germline, CDR1 is LGHNA and CDR2 YNFKEQ. The CDR3 sequence is 14 residues long. V lost 2 bases to trimming and J lost 1 base, with 8 bases between them.

The receptor's source is a man aged 18 to 30 in good health. The J gene is TRBJ1-2, the V gene TRBV4-2, with a possible D match to TRBD1 (5 bases). The sequencing input was naive CD8+ T cells sorted from blood. The CDR3 spells CASSQKGLNYGYTF. The CDR3 bases are TGTGCCAGCAGCCAAAAGGGGCTTAACTATGGCTACACCTTC.